The 6 T cell receptor beta chains listed next were all sequenced from one sample in a study of graft-versus-host responses after intestinal transplantation (dated by TCRdb to about 2021). This sample's time point label indicates: cells obtained before transplantation from donor or recipient. For these receptors, no antigen is known. The library came from the immunoSEQ multiplex PCR assay. The source is immuneACCESS, and TCRdb retained only in-frame sequences with V and J called. Part of the clones is not carried over; for the studies checked, unresolved V genes explain less than half of this, and the remainder is unexplained. Within this sample are some 70,000 clones, with around 86% of them counted one time only. The top ten clonotypes cover around 8% of the sample. The input for sequencing was unstimulated CD8+ T cells sorted from spleen or lymph node cells, taken before transplant. The receptor source for this set is a human donor who was the organ donor for an intestinal transplant.

The chain has TRBV5-6 and TRBJ2-1, with 10 bases identical to TRBD1. Germline V gene lookup returns CDR1 SGHDT and CDR2 YYEEEE. J gave up 6 bases and V 3 bases, and 6 bases lay outside the gene matches. The CDR3 loop spans 15 amino acids. The CDR3 sequence is CASSYGTGEVNEQFF. The CDR3 DNA is TGTGCCAGCAGCTACGGGACAGGGGAGGTCAATGAGCAGTTCTTC.

The chain has TRBV30 and TRBJ2-1; D possibly matches TRBD1 or TRBD2 (5 bases each). Trimming took 4 bases from V and 1 from J, leaving 14 bases between them. Germline V lookup: CDR1 GTSNPN, CDR2 SVGIG (reference sequence). CDR3 size: 15 residues. The CDR3 nucleotides are TGTGCCTGGACCTACCGGGACGGTTCCTACAATGAGCAGTTCTTC. Amino acid sequence: CAWTYRDGSYNEQFF.

The rearrangement uses TRBV5-4 and TRBJ2-3; D is uncertain. Germline loops: CDR1 SGHNT, CDR2 YYREEE (reference sequence). CDR3 length: 16 residues. The V gene lost 6 bases and the J gene lost 3 bases, with 20 bases spanning the gap. Here the CDR3 reads CASTTGIIGLTDTQYF. Here the CDR3 DNA reads TGTGCCAGCACCACCGGAATAATCGGGTTGACAGATACGCAGTATTTT.

This clone is categorized as medium-sized (0.01 to 0.1%). The chain recombines TRBV7-2 with TRBJ1-3, with D unresolved. Per the germline V gene, CDR1 is SGHTA and CDR2 is FQGNSA. CDR3 size: 14 residues. Trimming removed 9 bases at V and 0 bases at J, with 12 bases between. The CDR3 loop reads CASAWGSSGNTIYF. In DNA, the CDR3 is TGTGCCAGTGCATGGGGTTCCTCTGGAAACACCATATATTTT.

Comments on this clone: This specimen includes other DNA sequences encoding the same CDR3. CDR3 DNA: TGTGCCAGCAGTCGGGGATGGGACGAGCAGTACTTC. It yields the protein CASSRGWDEQYF. This chain uses TRBV28 with TRBJ2-7; a possible D gene is TRBD2 (5 bases). V was shortened by 5 bases and J by 5 bases, with 10 bases between the two germline ends. The CDR3 has 12 amino acids. Looked up from germline, CDR1 is MDHEN and CDR2 is SYDVKM. Variable domain in full (rest from reference TRBV28 and TRBJ2-7): DVKVTQSSRYLVKRTGEKVFLECVQDMDHENMFWYRQDPGLGLRLIYFSYDVKMKEKGDIPEGYSVSREKKERFSLILESASTNQTSMYLCASSRGWDEQYFGPGTRLTVT.

The gene calls are TRBV6-1 and TRBJ2-5, with no clear D. The CDR3 totals 14 residues. The V gene's germline CDR1 is MNHNS and CDR2 SASEGT. Trimming took 5 bases from V and 2 from J, leaving 12 bases between them. In nucleotides, the CDR3 is TGTGCCAGCAGTCGTCCAGAGACTCAAGAGACCCAGTACTTC. This codes for CASSRPETQETQYF.